Listed below are T cell receptor beta chains from one sample, sequenced in a study of cytomegalovirus exposure and HLA in healthy donors. The table came from immunoSEQ multiplex PCR; TCRdb's copy has only in-frame clones and leaves some out. The table includes just over 95,000 clones, 78% detected once. Sequenced sample: PBMCs. These receptors all stem from a woman between 35 and 50 years old in good health and CMV-seropositive. Both conserved end residues are part of each CDR3. D genes are given only for firm matches.

v_call | d_call | cdr3_aa
TRBV6-5 | NA | CASSEKRAAYEQYF
TRBV28 | TRBD1 | CASSQGASYEQYF
TRBV5-6 | TRBD1 | CASSNGQGGGLGELFF
TRBV9 | NA | CASSVPAAGAFF
TRBV5-1 | TRBD2 | CASSWTSGRGSNEQFF
TRBV7-9 | NA | CASSLVSGKAGELFF
TRBV10-1 | NA | CASSESGSGHEQFF
TRBV5-5 | NA | CASSPGGGSVDTEAFF
TRBV7-9 | NA | CASSLGGSYNEQFF
TRBV7-9 | TRBD2 | CASSLVASGGETDTQYF
TRBV7-9 | NA | CASSLWGQTKNIQYF
TRBV5-1 | TRBD1 | CASSLAGVDRGNNEQFF